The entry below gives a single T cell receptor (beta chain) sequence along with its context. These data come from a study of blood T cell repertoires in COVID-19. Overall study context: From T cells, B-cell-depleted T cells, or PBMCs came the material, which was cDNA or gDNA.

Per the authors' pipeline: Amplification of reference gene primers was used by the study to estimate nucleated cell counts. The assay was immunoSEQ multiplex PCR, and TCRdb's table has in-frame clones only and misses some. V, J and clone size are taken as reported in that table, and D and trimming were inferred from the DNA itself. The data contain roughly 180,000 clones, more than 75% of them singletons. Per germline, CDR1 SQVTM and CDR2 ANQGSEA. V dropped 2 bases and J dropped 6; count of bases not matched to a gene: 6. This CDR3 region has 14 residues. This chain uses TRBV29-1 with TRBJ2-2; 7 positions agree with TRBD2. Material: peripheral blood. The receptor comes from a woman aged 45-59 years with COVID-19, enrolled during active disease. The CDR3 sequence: CSVEPLGRAGELFF. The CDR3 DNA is TGCAGCGTTGAACCCCTGGGGAGGGCCGGGGAGCTGTTTTTT.